The clone carrying this T cell receptor beta chain was picked up many times. Its antigen is unidentified. Synthesis of cDNA was carried out by template-switch 5'RACE. The reaction used 10-nucleotide random UMIs. TCRdb itself ran the 5' RACE reads through MiXCR, one entry per CDR3 protein. Altogether tens of thousands of distinct CDR3 sequences are present, roughly 4% being singletons, with the ten largest covering roughly 6%. This entry is derived from a study of neurological immune-mediated disorders. Germline V gives CDR1 SGHTA, CDR2 FQGNSA. The V gene lost 6 bases and the J gene lost 1 base, with 11 bases spanning the gap. The CDR3 has 14 residues. Study conclusions and caveats: Repertoires from 18 of 34 multiple sclerosis patients grouped phylogenetically into a related-CDR3 cluster, suggesting a possible signature. The greatest TCR clonal expansion appeared in HTLV-1-associated myelopathy and the smallest, falling below healthy controls, in multiple sclerosis.

Sequenced material: PBMCs. The genes are TRBV7-2 and TRBJ2-3, with D hard to call. This TCR derives from a woman aged 55 to 70 with multiple sclerosis. CDR3 sequence reads: CASSSDSGTDTQYF. The CDR3 DNA is TGTGCCAGCAGTTCCGACTCAGGCACAGATACGCAGTATTTT. Full variable domain (remainder filled in from reference TRBV7-2 and TRBJ2-3): GAGVSQSPSNKVTEKGKDVELRCDPISGHTALYWYRQSLGQGLEFLIYFQGNSAPDKSGLPSDRFSAERTGGSVSTLTIQRTQQEDSAVYLCASSSDSGTDTQYFGPGTRLTVL.